A single sample gave rise to the 22 T cell receptor beta chains below, sequenced in a study of T cells in Graves' hyperthyroidism and ophthalmopathy (dated by TCRdb to the late 2010s). The library was generated by multiplex PCR. Data came from an Illumina HiSeq 2000. TCR beta CDR3 regions were amplified from RNA transcripts. For the first round of RT-PCR on the TCR CDR3, the HTBI primer set was used together with the Qiagen OneStep RT-PCR kit. The public reads were quality trimmed at Q25 with fastp and then assembled into clones with MiXCR by TCRdb, keeping productive beta chains. Rows with one shared CDR3 protein collapse into an entry with the most common genes and DNA. Here the sample has over 500,000 distinct CDR3 sequences; 14% occur a single time. 14% of the sample is held by the ten biggest clonotypes. Sample: blood. These receptors were collected from a woman in her thirties or forties with Graves' hyperthyroidism.

There are many counts of this clonotype. The chain has TRBV7-9 and TRBJ1-2; TRBD1 matches at 12 bases. Germline V gene lookup returns CDR1 SEHNR and CDR2 FQNEAQ (reference sequence). The junction had 10 bases not matched to a gene; V was cut back by 1 base and J by 4 bases. The CDR3 has 18 residues. The DNA of the CDR3 is TGTGCCAGCAGCTTAGGAGGTGGGGGGACAGGGGGCCGCTATGGCTACACCTTC. Translated: CASSLGGGGTGGRYGYTF.

The V and J genes are TRBV7-3 and TRBJ2-7; 8 nucleotides match TRBD1. Germline CDR1 reads SGHTA; CDR2 reads FQGTGA. J lost 1 base, V lost 0 bases, and 5 bases had no gene match. This CDR3 is built from 16 residues. CDR3 residues: CASSLTAGQGSYEQYF. As DNA, the CDR3 is TGTGCCAGCAGCTTAACGGCCGGACAGGGATCCTACGAGCAGTACTTC.

This clonotype showed up many times. This chain joins TRBV2 and TRBJ1-5; no definite D call. This CDR3 comprises 12 residues. CDR1 is SNHLY, CDR2 FYNNEI, per germline. Trimming cost V 5 bases and J 9 bases, with 11 bases left between them. The CDR3 region is CASSREGRPQHF. The CDR3 DNA is TGTGCCAGCAGTAGAGAGGGTAGGCCCCAGCATTTT.

This clonotype was observed at least ten times. The chain joins TRBV7-6 to TRBJ2-1; tentative D call: TRBD2 (6 bases). CDR1 and CDR2 from the germline V gene are SGHVS and FNYEAQ. CDR3 length equals 15 residues. Trimming left V 4 bases short and J 9 bases short, with 19 bases between. CDR3 region: CASSYSGGAVVEQFF. The CDR3 DNA follows: TGTGCCAGCAGCTACTCCGGGGGTGCAGTCGTTGAGCAGTTCTTC.

This clonotype occurred many times. The chain links TRBV20-1 to TRBJ1-1; the D is unclear. The V gene's germline CDR1 is DFQATT and CDR2 SNEGSKA (reference sequence). This CDR3 comprises 15 residues. V lost 0 bases and J lost 3, with 14 bases in between. Here the CDR3 DNA reads TGCAGTGCTAGAGATGGCAGCGGACGGTACACTGAAGCTTTCTTT. It encodes CSARDGSGRYTEAFF.

The rearrangement uses TRBV6-1 and TRBJ1-5; no clear D gene. Germline CDR1 and CDR2: MNHNS and SASEGT. This CDR3 has 15 residues. Trimming stripped 7 bases from V and 4 bases from J, with 17 bases between. CDR3 protein: CASTQPGLGNQPQHF. The CDR3 DNA is TGTGCCAGCACTCAACCGGGCCTAGGGAATCAGCCCCAGCATTTT.

The rearrangement links TRBV28 to TRBJ2-7; possibly TRBD2 for D (5 bases). Trimming shortened V by 10 bases and J by 4 bases, and 11 bases separated the two germline ends. The CDR3 is 11 amino acids. Germline values: CDR1 MDHEN, CDR2 SYDVKM. The DNA for the CDR3 is TGTGCCACCGTAGGCGGGTACGAGCAGTACTTC. Amino acids: CATVGGYEQYF.

This clonotype has just a few counts. It may be a read error: a sequence one base away is much more abundant. This chain connects TRBV6-5 to TRBJ2-5; 9 bases map to TRBD2. The V gene's germline CDR1 is MNHEY and CDR2 SVGAGI. V trimming: 4 bases; J trimming: 4 bases; junction bases outside the gene matches: 4. The CDR3 contains 14 residues. The DNA of the CDR3 is TGTGCCAGCAGTTCCCAGACTAGCGGAGAGACCCAGTACTTC. The encoded protein is CASSSQTSGETQYF.

The CDR3 sequence: CASSPLHREKLFF. For the CDR3, the DNA is TGTGCCAGCAGTCCCCTACATAGAGAAAAACTGTTTTTT. The V gene is TRBV2, the J gene TRBJ1-4; D is unclear. Germline V CDR1 and CDR2: SNHLY, FYNNEI. Deletions cut 5 bases from V and 8 bases from J, with 12 bases between. There are 13 residues in the CDR3.

This clonotype was counted at least ten times. J is TRBJ1-5 and V is TRBV12-3 or TRBV12-4; 7 nucleotides match TRBD1. CDR3 length equals 15 residues. The ends lost 3 bases at V and 7 bases at J; junction bases unmatched: 9. CDR3 DNA: TGTGCCAGCAGTTTTCTAGAGGGGGCCGGGCAGCCCCAGCATTTT. This codes for CASSFLEGAGQPQHF.

The chain's CDR3 is CIPPRRDGSYNEQFF. The CDR3 DNA reads TGCATCCCCCCACGGCGGGACGGCTCCTACAATGAGCAGTTCTTC. V is TRBV20-1 and J is TRBJ2-1, with D perhaps matching TRBD2 (6 bases). From germline, CDR1 is DFQATT and CDR2 SNEGSKA (reference sequence). This CDR3 comprises 15 residues.

This clonotype came up once. The genes are TRBV7-9 and TRBJ2-2, with 15 bases lining up with TRBD2. From germline, CDR1 is SEHNR and CDR2 FQNEAQ (reference sequence). The CDR3 is 18 amino acids. The V gene end was trimmed by 3 bases and the J gene end by 4 bases; junction bases not matched to a gene: 6. The CDR3 bases are TGTGCCAGCAGCTTGGGACTAGCGGGGGGCGAGGTCACCGGGGAGCTGTTTTTT. This sequence encodes CASSLGLAGGEVTGELFF.

The chain recombines TRBV5-1 with TRBJ2-4; 10 bases line up with TRBD1. Germline lookup yields CDR1 SGHRS and CDR2 YFSETQ. CDR3 length equals 17 residues. Losses at the gene ends were 0 bases for V and 2 bases for J; bases not matched to a gene: 5. The CDR3 spells CASSLGGDRGSKNIQYF. CDR3 nucleotides: TGCGCCAGCAGCTTGGGGGGGGACAGGGGATCCAAAAACATTCAGTACTTC.

This clonotype was seen only a few times. This could be a read error, since a much larger clone is one nucleotide away. The chain employs TRBV2 and TRBJ2-7; 11 positions agree with TRBD2. Losses at the gene ends were 6 bases for V and 3 bases for J; bases not matched to a gene: 4. CDR1 SNHLY and CDR2 FYNNEI come from the germline V gene. There are 14 residues in the CDR3. As DNA, the CDR3 is TGTGCCAGCAGGGGGACTAGCGGCTTCTACGAGCAGTACTTC. It specifies CASRGTSGFYEQYF.

V usage is TRBV9 and J usage is TRBJ2-1; perhaps TRBD1 as D (6 bases). Germline CDR1 SGDLS, CDR2 YYNGEE. The V end lost 0 bases, the J end lost 4 bases, and 11 bases lay between the germline ends. The CDR3 runs to 15 residues. The CDR3 DNA sequence: TGTGCCAGCAGCGTAGGGGCAGGGGTGTACAATGAGCAGTTCTTC. Its protein product is CASSVGAGVYNEQFF.

The J gene is TRBJ2-3, the V gene TRBV7-9, with 14 bases identical to TRBD2. The CDR3 covers 17 residues. Germline V gene sequence: CDR1 SEHNR, CDR2 FQNEAQ (reference sequence). The V segment lost 5 bases and the J segment 1 base; nucleotides outside the gene matches: 5. The CDR3 is CASSAPTSGRGTDTQYF. In DNA form, the CDR3 reads TGTGCCAGCAGCGCCCCGACTAGCGGGAGGGGCACAGATACGCAGTATTTT.

This clonotype was picked up a small number of times. The rearrangement uses TRBV24-1 and TRBJ2-7, with 13 bases that match TRBD2. Germline V gene lookup returns CDR1 KGHDR and CDR2 SFDVKD. Trimming at V came to 9 bases and at J to 7 bases, leaving 2 bases not matched to a gene. This CDR3 is 12 amino acids long. The CDR3 spells CATGGLAGEQYF. The CDR3 bases are TGTGCCACCGGGGGACTAGCGGGGGAGCAGTACTTC.

This clonotype was detected a few times. The chain has TRBV11-2 and TRBJ1-3, with unresolved D. Germline V gives CDR1 SGHAT, CDR2 FQNNGV. The V end was cut by 1 base, the J end by 3 bases, with 10 bases between. The CDR3 sequence is 15 residues long. The CDR3, as DNA: TGTGCCAGCAGCTTAGCGGGTCTTGATGGAAACACCATATATTTT. Amino acid sequence: CASSLAGLDGNTIYF.

This chain joins TRBV4-1 and TRBJ1-3, with no clear D. This CDR3 has 14 residues. Between the trimmed V and J ends, which lost 1 base and 4 bases, there was a span of 8 bases. The V gene's germline CDR1 is MGHRA and CDR2 YSYEKL. CDR3 nucleotide sequence: TGCGCCAGCAGCCAAGGAGAGACAGGAAACACCATATATTTT. Translation: CASSQGETGNTIYF.

The chain uses TRBV12-3 or TRBV12-4 and TRBJ1-2; 7 bases line up with TRBD1. The CDR3 is made up of 15 amino acids. With 5 bases clipped from V and 0 bases from J, the junction kept 6 bases outside the gene matches. DNA for the CDR3: TGTGCCAGCAGTCCTGGGACAGCCGCTAACTATGGCTACACCTTC. Translated, it gives CASSPGTAANYGYTF.

There are a few counts of this clonotype. The chain links TRBV19 to TRBJ2-7; perhaps TRBD2 as D (6 bases). Germline CDR1 reads LNHDA; CDR2 reads SQIVND (reference sequence). Trimming cost V 4 bases and J 0 bases, with 10 bases left between them. The CDR3 runs 14 residues. CDR3 nucleotides: TGTGCCAGTAGTAGGGCGGGGCTCTCCTACGAGCAGTACTTC. Protein sequence: CASSRAGLSYEQYF.

This clonotype has ten or more counts. The gene calls are TRBV27 and TRBJ1-1; tentatively, D is TRBD1 (6 bases). CDR1 is MNHEY and CDR2 is SMNVEV in the germline V gene (reference sequence). This CDR3 contains 15 residues. Trimming stripped 1 base from V and 6 bases from J, with 15 bases between. The CDR3 bases are TGTGCCAGCAGTTTATGGTCAGGGGAAGTCGCTGAAGCTTTCTTT. It codes for CASSLWSGEVAEAFF.